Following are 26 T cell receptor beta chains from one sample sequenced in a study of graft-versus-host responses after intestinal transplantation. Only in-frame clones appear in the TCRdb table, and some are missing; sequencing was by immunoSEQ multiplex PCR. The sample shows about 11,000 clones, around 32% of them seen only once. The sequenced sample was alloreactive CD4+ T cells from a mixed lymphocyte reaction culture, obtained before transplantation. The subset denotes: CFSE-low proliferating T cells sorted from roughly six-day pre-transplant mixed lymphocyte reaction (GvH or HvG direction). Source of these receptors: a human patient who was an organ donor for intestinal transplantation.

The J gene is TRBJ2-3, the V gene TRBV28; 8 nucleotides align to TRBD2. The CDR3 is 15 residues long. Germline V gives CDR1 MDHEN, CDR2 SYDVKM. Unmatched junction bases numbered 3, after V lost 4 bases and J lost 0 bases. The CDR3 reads CASSSVAGSTDTQYF. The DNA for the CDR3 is TGTGCCAGCAGTTCCGTAGCGGGGAGCACAGATACGCAGTATTTT.

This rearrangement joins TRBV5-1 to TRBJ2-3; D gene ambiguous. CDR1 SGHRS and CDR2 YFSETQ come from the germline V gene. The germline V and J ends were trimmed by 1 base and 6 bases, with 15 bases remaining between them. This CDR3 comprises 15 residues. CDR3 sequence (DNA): TGCGCCAGCAGCTTGCAGCGCCCTTCGTCGGATACGCAGTATTTT. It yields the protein CASSLQRPSSDTQYF.

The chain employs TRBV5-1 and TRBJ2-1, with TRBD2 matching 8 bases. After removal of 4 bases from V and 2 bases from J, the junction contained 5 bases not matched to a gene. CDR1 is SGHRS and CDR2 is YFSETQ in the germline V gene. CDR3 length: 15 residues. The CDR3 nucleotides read TGCGCCAGCAGCGGGGGGCGGGGGGCCTACAATGAGCAGTTCTTC. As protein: CASSGGRGAYNEQFF.

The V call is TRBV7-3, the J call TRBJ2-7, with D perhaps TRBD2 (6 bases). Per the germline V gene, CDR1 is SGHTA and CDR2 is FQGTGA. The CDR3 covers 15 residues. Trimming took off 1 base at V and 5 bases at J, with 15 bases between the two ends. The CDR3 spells CASSLIGGLGDEQYF. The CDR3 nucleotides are TGTGCCAGCAGCTTAATCGGGGGTCTCGGGGACGAGCAGTACTTC.

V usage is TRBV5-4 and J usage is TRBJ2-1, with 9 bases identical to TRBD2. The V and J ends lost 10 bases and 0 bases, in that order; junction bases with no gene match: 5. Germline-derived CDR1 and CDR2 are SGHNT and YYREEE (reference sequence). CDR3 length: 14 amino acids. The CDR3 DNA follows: TGTGCCCTAGCGGGGCGGGGCTCCTACAATGAGCAGTTCTTC. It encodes CALAGRGSYNEQFF. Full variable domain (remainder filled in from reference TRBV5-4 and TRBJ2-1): ETGVTQSPTHLIKTRGQQVTLRCSSQSGHNTVSWYQQALGQGPQFIFQYYREEENGRGNFPPRFSGLQFPNYSSELNVNALELDDSALYLCALAGRGSYNEQFFGPGTRLTVL.

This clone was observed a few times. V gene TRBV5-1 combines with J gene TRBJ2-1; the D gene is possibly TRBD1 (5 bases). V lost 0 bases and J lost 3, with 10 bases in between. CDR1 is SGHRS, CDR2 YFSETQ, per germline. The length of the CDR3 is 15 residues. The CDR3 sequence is CASSLVGRDYNEQFF. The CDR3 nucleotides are TGCGCCAGCAGCTTGGTCGGCAGGGACTACAATGAGCAGTTCTTC.

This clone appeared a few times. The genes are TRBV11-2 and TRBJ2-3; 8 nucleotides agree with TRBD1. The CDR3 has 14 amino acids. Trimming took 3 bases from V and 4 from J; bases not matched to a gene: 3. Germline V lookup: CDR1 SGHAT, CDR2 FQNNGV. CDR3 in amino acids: CASSLDRASDTQYF. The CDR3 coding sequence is TGTGCCAGCAGCTTGGACAGGGCGTCAGATACGCAGTATTTT.

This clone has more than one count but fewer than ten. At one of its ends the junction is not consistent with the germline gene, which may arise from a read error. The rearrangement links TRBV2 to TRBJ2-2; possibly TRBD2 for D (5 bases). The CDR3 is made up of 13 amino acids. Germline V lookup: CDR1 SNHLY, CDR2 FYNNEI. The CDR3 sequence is CASSEGADRGAVF. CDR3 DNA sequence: TGTGCCAGCAGTGAAGGAGCGGACCGGGGAGCTGTTTTT.

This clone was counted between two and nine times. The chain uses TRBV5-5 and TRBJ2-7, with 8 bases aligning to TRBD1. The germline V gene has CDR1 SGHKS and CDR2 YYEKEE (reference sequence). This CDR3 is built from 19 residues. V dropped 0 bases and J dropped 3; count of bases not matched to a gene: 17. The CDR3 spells CASSLVFVWAQGDFYEQYF. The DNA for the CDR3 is TGTGCCAGCAGCTTGGTTTTTGTTTGGGCACAGGGGGATTTCTACGAGCAGTACTTC. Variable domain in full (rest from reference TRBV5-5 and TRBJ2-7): DAGVTQSPTHLIKTRGQQVTLRCSPISGHKSVSWYQQVLGQGPQFIFQYYEKEERGRGNFPDRFSARQFPNYSSELNVNALLLGDSALYLCASSLVFVWAQGDFYEQYFGPGTRLTVT.

CDR3 DNA sequence: TGCGCCAGCAGCCAGGGCTTCTCGGATACGCAGTATTTT. Residues: CASSQGFSDTQYF. This rearrangement joins TRBV4-3 to TRBJ2-3; D gene uncertain. V lost 3 bases and J 6 bases, leaving 10 bases between the germline ends. This CDR3 comprises 13 residues. CDR1 is LGHNA and CDR2 is YSLEER in the germline V gene.

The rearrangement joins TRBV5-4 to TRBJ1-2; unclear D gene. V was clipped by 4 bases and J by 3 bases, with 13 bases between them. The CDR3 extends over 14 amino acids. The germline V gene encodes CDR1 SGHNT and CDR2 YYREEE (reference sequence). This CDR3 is CASSTPLSYYGYTF. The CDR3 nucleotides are TGTGCCAGCAGCACCCCATTGAGCTACTATGGCTACACCTTC.

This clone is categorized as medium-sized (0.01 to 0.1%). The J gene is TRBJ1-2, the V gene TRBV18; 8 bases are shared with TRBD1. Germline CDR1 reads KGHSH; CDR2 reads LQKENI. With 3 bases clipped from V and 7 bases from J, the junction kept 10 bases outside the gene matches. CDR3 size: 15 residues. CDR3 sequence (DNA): TGTGCCAGCTCACCCCAGGGGGCGCTTTTAGGTGGCTACACCTTC. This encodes CASSPQGALLGGYTF. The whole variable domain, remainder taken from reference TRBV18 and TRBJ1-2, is NAGVMQNPRHLVRRRGQEARLRCSPMKGHSHVYWYRQLPEEGLKFMVYLQKENIIDESGMPKERFSAEFPKEGPSILRIQQVVRGDSAAYFCASSPQGALLGGYTFGSGTRLTVV.

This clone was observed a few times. This CDR3 reads CASSPAQGVVYGYTF. DNA of the CDR3: TGTGCCAGCAGCCCCGCACAGGGGGTGGTCTATGGCTACACCTTC. The chain employs TRBV4-2 and TRBJ1-2; 8 nucleotides line up with TRBD1. The J segment lost 4 bases and the V segment lost 4 bases, leaving 8 bases of the junction unmatched. CDR1 LGHNA and CDR2 YNFKEQ come from the germline V gene. The CDR3 totals 15 residues.

Written as DNA, the CDR3 is TGTGCCACCAGCACTTTTAGCGGGGGGGCCTCTAATACGCAGTATTTT. As protein: CATSTFSGGASNTQYF. The chain recombines TRBV15 with TRBJ2-3, with TRBD2 matching 11 bases. This CDR3 has 16 amino acids. V shed 4 bases and J 7 bases; nucleotides not matched to a gene: 10. Per germline, CDR1 LNHNV and CDR2 YYDKDF (reference sequence). The full variable domain, completed using reference TRBV15 and TRBJ2-3, is DAMVIQNPRYQVTQFGKPVTLSCSQTLNHNVMYWYQQKSSQAPKLLFHYYDKDFNNEADTPDNFQSRRPNTSFCFLDIRSPGLGDTAMYLCATSTFSGGASNTQYFGPGTRLTVL.

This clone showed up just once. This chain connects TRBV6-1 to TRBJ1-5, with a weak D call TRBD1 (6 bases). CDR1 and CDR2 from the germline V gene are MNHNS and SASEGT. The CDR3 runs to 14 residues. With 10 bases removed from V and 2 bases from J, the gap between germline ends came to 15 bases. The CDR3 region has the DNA TGTGCCAAAACTAACAGGGCCCGCAATCAGCCCCAGCATTTT. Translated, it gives CAKTNRARNQPQHF.

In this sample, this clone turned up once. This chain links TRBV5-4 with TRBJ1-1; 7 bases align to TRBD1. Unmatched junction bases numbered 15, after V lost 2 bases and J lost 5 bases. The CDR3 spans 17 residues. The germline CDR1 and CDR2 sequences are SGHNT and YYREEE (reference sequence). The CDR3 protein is CASSLRYRGGDRTEAFF. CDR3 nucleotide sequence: TGTGCCAGCAGCTTACGGTACAGGGGAGGTGATCGGACTGAAGCTTTCTTT.

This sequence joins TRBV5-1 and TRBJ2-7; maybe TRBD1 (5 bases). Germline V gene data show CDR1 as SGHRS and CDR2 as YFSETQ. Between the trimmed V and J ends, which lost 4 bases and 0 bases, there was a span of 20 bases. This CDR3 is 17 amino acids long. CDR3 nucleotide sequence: TGCGCCAGCAGCGGACCTTCTCAGGGTTCCCTCTCCTACGAGCAGTACTTC. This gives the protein CASSGPSQGSLSYEQYF. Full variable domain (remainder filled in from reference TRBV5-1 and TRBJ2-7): KAGVTQTPRYLIKTRGQQVTLSCSPISGHRSVSWYQQTPGQGLQFLFEYFSETQRNKGNFPGRFSGRQFSNSRSEMNVSTLELGDSALYLCASSGPSQGSLSYEQYFGPGTRLTVT.

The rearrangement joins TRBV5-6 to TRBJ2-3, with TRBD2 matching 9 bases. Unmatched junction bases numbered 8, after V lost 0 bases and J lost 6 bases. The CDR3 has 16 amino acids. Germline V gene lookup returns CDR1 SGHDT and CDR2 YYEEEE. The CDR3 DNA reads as TGTGCCAGCAGCTTGGTGGGCGGGGGGGCCGGGGATACGCAGTATTTT. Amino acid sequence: CASSLVGGGAGDTQYF.

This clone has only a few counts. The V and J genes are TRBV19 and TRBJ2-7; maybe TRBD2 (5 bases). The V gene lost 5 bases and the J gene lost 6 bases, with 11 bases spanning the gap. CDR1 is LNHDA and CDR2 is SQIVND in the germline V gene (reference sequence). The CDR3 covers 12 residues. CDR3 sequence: CASSSRGFEQYF. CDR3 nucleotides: TGTGCCAGTAGTTCGCGCGGGTTCGAGCAGTACTTC.

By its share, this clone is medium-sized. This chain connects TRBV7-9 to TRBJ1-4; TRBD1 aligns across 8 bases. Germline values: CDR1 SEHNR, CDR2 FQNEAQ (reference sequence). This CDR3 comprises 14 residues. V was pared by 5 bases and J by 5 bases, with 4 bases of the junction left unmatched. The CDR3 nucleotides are TGTGCCAGCAGCCGACAGGGGTGGAATGAAAAACTGTTTTTT. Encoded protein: CASSRQGWNEKLFF.

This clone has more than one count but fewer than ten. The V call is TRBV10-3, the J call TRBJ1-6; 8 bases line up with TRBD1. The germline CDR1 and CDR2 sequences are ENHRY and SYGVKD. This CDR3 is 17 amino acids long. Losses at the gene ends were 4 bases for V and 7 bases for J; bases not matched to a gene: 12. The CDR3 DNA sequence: TGTGCCATCAGTGCCCGACAGGGGCTGACGAAAAATTCACCCCTCCACTTT. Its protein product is CAISARQGLTKNSPLHF.

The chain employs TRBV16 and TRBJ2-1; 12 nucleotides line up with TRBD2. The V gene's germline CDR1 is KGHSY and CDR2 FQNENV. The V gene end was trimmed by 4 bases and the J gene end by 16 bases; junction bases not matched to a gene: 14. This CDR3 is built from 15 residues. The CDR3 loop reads CASSLIVLAGGPRFF. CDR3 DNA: TGTGCCAGCAGCCTCATTGTACTAGCGGGGGGCCCTCGATTCTTC. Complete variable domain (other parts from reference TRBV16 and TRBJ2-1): GEEVAQTPKHLVRGEGQKAKLYCAPIKGHSYVFWYQQVLKNEFKFLISFQNENVFDETGMPKERFSAKCLPNSPCSLEIQATKLEDSAVYFCASSLIVLAGGPRFFGPGTRLTVL.

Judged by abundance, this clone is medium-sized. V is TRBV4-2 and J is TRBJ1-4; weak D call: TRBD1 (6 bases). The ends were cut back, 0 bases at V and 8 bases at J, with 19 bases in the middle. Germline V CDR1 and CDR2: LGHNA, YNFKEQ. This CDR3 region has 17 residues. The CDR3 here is CASSQDMGGRGGEKLFF. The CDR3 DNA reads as TGTGCCAGCAGCCAAGACATGGGTGGCAGGGGAGGGGAAAAACTGTTTTTT.

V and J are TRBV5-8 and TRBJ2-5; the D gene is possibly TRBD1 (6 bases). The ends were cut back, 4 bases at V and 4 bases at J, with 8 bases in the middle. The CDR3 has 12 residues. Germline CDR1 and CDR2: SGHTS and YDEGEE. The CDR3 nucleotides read TGTGCCAGCAGCCGGACAGCAGAGACCCAGTACTTC. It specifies CASSRTAETQYF.

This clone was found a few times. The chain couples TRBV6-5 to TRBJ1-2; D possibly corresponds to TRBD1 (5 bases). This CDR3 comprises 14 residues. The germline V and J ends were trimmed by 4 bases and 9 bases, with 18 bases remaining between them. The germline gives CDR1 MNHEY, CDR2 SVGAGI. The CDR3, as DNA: TGTGCCAGCAGTTCCGTTTGGGGGGGTGCCCGCTACACCTTC. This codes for CASSSVWGGARYTF.

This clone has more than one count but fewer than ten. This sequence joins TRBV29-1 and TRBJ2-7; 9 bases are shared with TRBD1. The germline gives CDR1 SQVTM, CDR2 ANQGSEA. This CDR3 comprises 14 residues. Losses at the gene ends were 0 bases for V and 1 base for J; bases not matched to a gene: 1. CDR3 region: CSVEEDRGSYEQYF. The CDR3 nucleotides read TGCAGCGTTGAAGAGGACAGGGGTTCCTACGAGCAGTACTTC.